This entry lists 7 T cell receptor beta chains sequenced from one sample in a study of cytomegalovirus exposure and HLA in healthy donors. The study ran its PCR with 60 Vbeta and 13 Jbeta primers. Clones were read by immunoSEQ multiplex PCR, and TCRdb kept only the in-frame ones, dropping some. The table has around 120,000 clones, roughly 80% seen once. Material: PBMCs. The source of these receptors is a woman aged 40 to 49 in good health and CMV-seronegative.

The chain combines TRBV29-1 with TRBJ2-7; tentatively, D is TRBD1 (5 bases). This CDR3 is built from 11 residues. Trimming pared 4 bases from V and 3 bases from J, leaving 7 bases between. CDR1 and CDR2 from the germline V gene are SQVTM and ANQGSEA. The CDR3 loop reads CSVAQGYEQYF. The CDR3 region has the DNA TGCAGCGTTGCTCAGGGCTACGAGCAGTACTTC.

This chain links TRBV4-3 with TRBJ2-7; tentative D call: TRBD1 (5 bases). The V end was cut by 0 bases, the J end by 7 bases, with 13 bases between. This CDR3 has 14 amino acids. Germline CDR1 reads LGHNA; CDR2 reads YSLEER. This chain's CDR3 is CASSQDMGKGEQYF. CDR3 DNA: TGCGCCAGCAGCCAAGATATGGGGAAGGGGGAGCAGTACTTC.

The chain links TRBV7-2 to TRBJ1-2; D might be TRBD1 (5 bases). Trimming cost V 5 bases and J 4 bases, with 20 bases left between them. This CDR3 comprises 16 residues. CDR1 is SGHTA, CDR2 FQGNSA, per germline. As DNA, the CDR3 is TGTGCCAGCAGCCAAGCCCCGGGGGGGAATCGCTATGGCTACACCTTC. The encoded protein is CASSQAPGGNRYGYTF.

This chain uses TRBV9 with TRBJ2-1; TRBD2 matches at 10 bases. Germline V CDR1 and CDR2: SGDLS, YYNGEE. This CDR3 is 18 amino acids long. Losses at the gene ends were 4 bases for V and 4 bases for J; bases not matched to a gene: 14. The CDR3 is CASSTGAGGPPAYNEQFF. The CDR3 DNA reads as TGTGCCAGCAGCACAGGAGCGGGAGGGCCTCCTGCATACAATGAGCAGTTCTTC.

This clone was detected once. At one end, the junction sequence differs from germline, possibly due to a read error. The V and J genes are TRBV19 and TRBJ2-7, with TRBD1 matching 7 bases. Germline CDR1 is LNHDA and CDR2 is SQIVND (reference sequence). The CDR3 loop spans 15 amino acids. CDR3 DNA: TGTGCCAGTAGTATAAGAACAGGGGCGATCCACGAGCAGTGCTTC. Amino acid sequence: CASSIRTGAIHEQCF.

The chain couples TRBV2 to TRBJ1-4; a possible D gene is TRBD1 (5 bases). V was cut by 6 bases and J by 12 bases, with 20 bases left in between. The germline V gene has CDR1 SNHLY and CDR2 FYNNEI. There are 14 residues in the CDR3. CDR3 sequence reads: CASRGDSSRTQLFF. Here the CDR3 DNA reads TGTGCCAGCAGAGGCGACAGCTCGCGTACTCAACTGTTTTTT.

The chain couples TRBV27 to TRBJ1-4, with 10 bases identical to TRBD1. V gave up 6 bases and J gave up 6 bases; unmatched junction bases: 4. Germline V lookup: CDR1 MNHEY, CDR2 SMNVEV (reference sequence). The CDR3 consists of 14 residues. DNA of the CDR3: TGTGCCAGCAGGCAGACAGGGGGCGATGAAAAACTGTTTTTT. Its protein is CASRQTGGDEKLFF.